Sequencing of this TCR beta chain was carried out in a study of OX40 agonist ivuxolimab in advanced cancers. General study points: The authors also found low normalized T-cell clonal expansion in some nonresponders.

On this clone itself: The antigen is undetermined.

Some clones are missing from TCRdb's copy, which holds only in-frame ones; the method was immunoSEQ multiplex PCR. Of tens of thousands of clones in the sample, 70% to 90% were seen once. The sequence was obtained from an adult with an advanced solid tumor such as melanoma, head and neck, liver or kidney cancer. This specimen was CD4+ or CD8+ T cells sorted from blood, taken in a trial of the OX40 agonist ivuxolimab.

CDR3 sequence: CASSWGTTSGRIADTQYF. DNA for the CDR3: TGCGCCAGCAGTTGGGGAACAACAAGCGGAAGAATAGCAGATACGCAGTATTTT. The chain joins TRBV5-1 to TRBJ2-3; tentatively, D is TRBD2 (5 bases). The V and J ends lost 5 bases and 4 bases respectively, with 26 bases between them. CDR3 length: 18 amino acids. The germline gives CDR1 SGHRS, CDR2 YFSETQ.